One and the same sample provided the 9 T cell receptor beta chains below, sequenced in a study of identical twins. One entry per CDR3 protein, called by TCRdb with MiXCR from the 5' RACE reads. The table has 500,000 to 700,000 distinct CDR3 sequences, about 7.1% seen once. This sample was shared with a second study, whose subject was yellow fever vaccine responses in identical twins.

Sequenced material: PBMCs. These receptors were taken from a woman aged 18-29 years in good health.

The J gene is TRBJ2-1, the V gene TRBV7-2, with D perhaps matching TRBD1 or TRBD2 (5 bases each). The CDR3 has 15 residues. The germline V gene has CDR1 SGHTA and CDR2 FQGNSA. Trimming took off 2 bases at V and 4 bases at J, with 12 bases between the two ends. CDR3 sequence reads: CASSLWGRQYNEQFF. CDR3 sequence (DNA): TGTGCCAGCAGCTTATGGGGACGGCAATACAATGAGCAGTTCTTC. The complete variable domain, with remaining parts taken from reference TRBV7-2 and TRBJ2-1, reads GAGVSQSPSNKVTEKGKDVELRCDPISGHTALYWYRQSLGQGLEFLIYFQGNSAPDKSGLPSDRFSAERTGGSVSTLTIQRTQQEDSAVYLCASSLWGRQYNEQFFGPGTRLTVL.

Only a few counts were recorded for this clonotype. V gene TRBV12-3 or TRBV12-4 combines with J gene TRBJ2-1, with 7 bases matching TRBD2. V lost 3 bases, J lost 9 bases, and 5 bases stayed unmatched. CDR3 length: 13 residues. The CDR3 DNA reads TGTGCCAGCAGTTTCGCTGGGGAGGGTGAGCAGTTCTTC. This codes for CASSFAGEGEQFF.

The sample holds many counts of this clonotype. The chain joins TRBV7-8 to TRBJ2-1; D may be TRBD2 (6 bases). The CDR3 is 12 amino acids. Germline V gene sequence: CDR1 SGHVS, CDR2 FQNEAQ. V gave up 4 bases and J gave up 6 bases, with 7 bases separating them. This chain's CDR3 is CASSSGLNEQFF. CDR3 DNA: TGTGCCAGCAGCTCGGGACTCAATGAGCAGTTCTTC.

At least ten counts were recorded for this clonotype. This chain connects TRBV12-3 or TRBV12-4 to TRBJ2-1, with D perhaps TRBD2 (6 bases). The CDR3 loop spans 18 amino acids. Trimming stripped 7 bases from V and 5 bases from J, with 27 bases between. For the CDR3, the DNA is TGTGCCAGCACGACCTGGACTACCTTGGTCAGTCCACACAATGAGCAGTTCTTC. Translation gives CASTTWTTLVSPHNEQFF.

This clonotype was seen a handful of times. The chain uses TRBV11-1 and TRBJ2-1; possibly TRBD1 for D (5 bases). V lost 2 bases and J 4 bases, leaving 12 bases between the germline ends. The CDR3 extends over 15 amino acids. Germline loops: CDR1 SGHAT, CDR2 FQDESV (reference sequence). The CDR3 DNA reads as TGTGCCAGCAGCTTAAGAACCGCAGGGTACAATGAGCAGTTCTTC. As protein: CASSLRTAGYNEQFF. The full variable domain, with the rest looked up from reference TRBV11-1 and TRBJ2-1, is EAEVAQSPRYKITEKSQAVAFWCDPISGHATLYWYRQILGQGPELLVQFQDESVVDDSQLPKDRFSAERLKGVDSTLKIQPAELGDSAMYLCASSLRTAGYNEQFFGPGTRLTVL.

This clonotype appeared many times. This chain uses TRBV3-1 with TRBJ2-1; D may match TRBD1 or TRBD2 (5 bases each). Germline-derived CDR1 and CDR2 are LGHDT and YNNKEL (reference sequence). V was shortened by 1 base and J by 9 bases, with 10 bases between the two germline ends. CDR3 length: 13 residues. CDR3 nucleotides: TGTGCCAGCAGCCAAGCCCCGAGGGGTGAGCAGTTCTTC. Protein product: CASSQAPRGEQFF.

This clonotype has more than one count but fewer than ten. CDR3 DNA sequence: TGTGCCAGCAGACAACGGTGGGACCCAAAAATCTCTGAAGCTTTCTTT. It specifies CASRQRWDPKISEAFF. The gene calls are TRBV6-1 and TRBJ1-1, with D tentatively TRBD1 (5 bases). Trimming pared 6 bases from V and 6 bases from J, leaving 23 bases between. The CDR3 runs 16 residues. Germline loops: CDR1 MNHNS, CDR2 SASEGT.

This clonotype was seen many times. J is TRBJ1-1 and V is TRBV7-2; possibly TRBD1 for D (5 bases). CDR3 length: 14 amino acids. The V and J ends lost 6 bases and 5 bases respectively, with 16 bases between them. Germline CDR1 and CDR2: SGHTA and FQGNSA. CDR3 sequence reads: CASRSDSFRTEAFF. The CDR3, as DNA: TGTGCCAGCAGGTCTGACAGTTTTCGGACTGAAGCTTTCTTT.

Many counts were recorded for this clonotype. This rearrangement joins TRBV2 to TRBJ2-1; D unresolved. The germline V gene has CDR1 SNHLY and CDR2 FYNNEI. There are 12 residues in the CDR3. Between the trimmed V and J ends, which lost 4 bases and 7 bases, there was a span of 8 bases. The CDR3 sequence: CASSAQENEQFF. The CDR3 DNA sequence: TGTGCCAGCAGTGCCCAGGAAAATGAGCAGTTCTTC.